The source of this TCR beta chain is a study of blood T cell repertoires in COVID-19. Germline CDR1 is LGHDT and CDR2 is YNNKEL (reference sequence). Deletions cut 6 bases from V and 0 bases from J, with 3 bases between. This CDR3 contains 12 residues. Profiling relied on immunoSEQ multiplex PCR, and the TCRdb table lists in-frame clones only, not all of them. The sample has about 68,000 clones, 80% to 85% seen once. Sequencing input: peripheral blood. The clonotype comes from a man aged 45-65 years with active COVID-19. This rearrangement joins TRBV3-1 (or the pseudogene TRBV3-2) to TRBJ1-3; D is unresolved. The CDR3 reads CASSYSGNTIYF. The CDR3 bases are TGTGCCAGCAGTTACTCTGGAAACACCATATATTTT.